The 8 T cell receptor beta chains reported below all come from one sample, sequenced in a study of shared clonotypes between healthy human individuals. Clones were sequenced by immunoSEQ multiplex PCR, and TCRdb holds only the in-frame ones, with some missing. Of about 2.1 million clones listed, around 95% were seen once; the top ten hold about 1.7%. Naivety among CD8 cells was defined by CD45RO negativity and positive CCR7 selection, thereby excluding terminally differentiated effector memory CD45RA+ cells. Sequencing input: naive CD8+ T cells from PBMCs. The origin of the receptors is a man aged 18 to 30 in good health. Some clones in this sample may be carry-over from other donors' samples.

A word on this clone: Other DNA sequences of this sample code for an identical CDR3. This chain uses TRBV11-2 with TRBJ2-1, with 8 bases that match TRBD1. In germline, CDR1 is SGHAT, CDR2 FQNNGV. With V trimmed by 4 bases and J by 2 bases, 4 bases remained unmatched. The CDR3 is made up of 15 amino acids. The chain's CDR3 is CASSSRQGTYNEQFF. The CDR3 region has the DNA TGTGCCAGCAGCTCTAGACAGGGGACCTACAATGAGCAGTTCTTC.

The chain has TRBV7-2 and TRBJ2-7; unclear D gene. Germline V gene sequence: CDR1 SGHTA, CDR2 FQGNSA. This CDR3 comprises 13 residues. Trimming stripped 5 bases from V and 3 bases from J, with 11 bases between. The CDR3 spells CASSRPPDYEQYF. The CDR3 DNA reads TGTGCCAGCAGCCGACCCCCCGACTACGAGCAGTACTTC.

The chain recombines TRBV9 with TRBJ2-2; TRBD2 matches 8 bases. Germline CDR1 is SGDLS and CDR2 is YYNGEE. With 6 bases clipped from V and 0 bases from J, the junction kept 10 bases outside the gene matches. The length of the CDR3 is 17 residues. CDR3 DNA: TGTGCCAGCAAGGATCCGAGCGGGGGCGCGAACACCGGGGAGCTGTTTTTT. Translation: CASKDPSGGANTGELFF. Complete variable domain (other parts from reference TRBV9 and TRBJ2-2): DSGVTQTPKHLITATGQRVTLRCSPRSGDLSVYWYQQSLDQGLQFLIQYYNGEERAKGNILERFSAQQFPDLHSELNLSSLELGDSALYFCASKDPSGGANTGELFFGEGSRLTVL.

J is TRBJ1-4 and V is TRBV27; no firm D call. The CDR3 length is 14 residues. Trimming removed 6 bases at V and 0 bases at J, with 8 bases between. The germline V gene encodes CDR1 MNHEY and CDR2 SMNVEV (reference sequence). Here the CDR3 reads CASSPLTTNEKLFF. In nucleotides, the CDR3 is TGTGCCAGCAGCCCCCTTACAACTAATGAAAAACTGTTTTTT.

The CDR3 DNA reads as TGTGCCAGCAGCTTGTGGGACAGGGCCTACGAGCAGTACTTC. Translated: CASSLWDRAYEQYF. J is TRBJ2-7 and V is TRBV5-6; the match to TRBD1 covers 9 bases. J was trimmed by 2 bases and V by 1 base; bases with no gene match: 1. Germline V gene sequence: CDR1 SGHDT, CDR2 YYEEEE. This CDR3 spans 14 amino acids.

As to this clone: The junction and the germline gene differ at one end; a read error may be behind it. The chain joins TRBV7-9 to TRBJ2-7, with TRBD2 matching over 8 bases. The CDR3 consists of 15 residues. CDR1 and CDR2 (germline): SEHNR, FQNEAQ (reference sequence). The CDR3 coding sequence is TGCGCCAGCGCACCTAAATCGGGAGGGTCGGCCGAGCAGTACTTC. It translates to CASAPKSGGSAEQYF.

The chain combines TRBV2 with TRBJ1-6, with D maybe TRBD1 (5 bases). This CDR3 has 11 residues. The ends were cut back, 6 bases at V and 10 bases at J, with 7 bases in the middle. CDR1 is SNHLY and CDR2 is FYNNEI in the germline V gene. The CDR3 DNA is TGTGCCAGCAGGGACAAATCACCCCTCCACTTT. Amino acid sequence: CASRDKSPLHF.

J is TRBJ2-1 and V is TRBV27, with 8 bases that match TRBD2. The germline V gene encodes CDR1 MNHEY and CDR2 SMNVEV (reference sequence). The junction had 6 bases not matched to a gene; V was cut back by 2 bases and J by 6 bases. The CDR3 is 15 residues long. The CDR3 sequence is CASSLISGSLNEQFF. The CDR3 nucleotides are TGTGCCAGCAGTTTAATCAGCGGGAGCCTCAATGAGCAGTTCTTC.